This T cell receptor (beta chain) was captured by sequencing in a study of human thymus T cells (dated by TCRdb to between 2020 and 2021). About the investigation overall: The study characterized TCR alpha and beta repertoires from seven to nine infant thymus samples and four related peripheral blood samples. Donor ages ranged from about 6 to 244 days, and the cohort comprised roughly six male and two female infants. Summary of the overall study and its limitations: On average, thymus samples yielded around 800,000 unique TCRB clonotypes, whereas blood samples yielded about 80,000. Highly overlapping thymic TCR repertoires among unrelated individuals were reported in the related research. V and J gene segment usage appeared biased in both thymic and peripheral blood repertoires.

Comment on this clone: It lacks a known antigen. No base qualities exist here, and no much larger clone lies one base off it.

Thymus tissue was obtained as surgical resects removed during corrective cardiac surgery. In Finland, the donors were immunologically healthy infants who were having open corrective cardiac surgery for congenital heart defects. After being mechanically released from the tissue, thymocytes were kept at -70 degrees C in pellets of 10-30 million cells. Genomic DNA was extracted from frozen cell pellets with a QIAsymphony instrument. The immunoSEQ multiplex PCR assay was used to amplify the TCRB and TCRAD loci from a standardized amount of quality-controlled genomic DNA. The amplicons covered the V(D)J region and were long enough to include the CDR3 and to identify the V and J genes. The amplicons were sequenced on an Illumina platform via the commercial immunoSEQ service. Processing in the source paper ran as follows. Primer bias and sequencing errors were corrected as previously described, and TCRAD and TCRB were defined on the basis of the IMGT database. Repertoires were analysed with immunoSEQ Analyzer 3.0 and VDJTools, covering basic statistics, V/J segment usage, diversity estimates, rarefaction and pairwise overlap. Diversity was estimated using the Chao1, ChaoE, Efron-Thisted, Shannon and inverse Simpson indices, and was also estimated on datasets down-sampled to the size of the smallest sample. Repertoire overlap used strict matching of CDR3 nucleotide sequence, V gene and J gene, with Jaccard-based multidimensional scaling clustering. TCRdb provides this immuneACCESS table in a form limited to in-frame rearrangements. Some clones are lacking; in checked studies, under half of them reflect an unresolved V gene, and why the rest are absent is not known. V and J calls plus clone size are reproduced from that table; the DNA served to infer D and trimming. The sample table contains 120,000 or so clones; only one count was recorded for about 94% of them. 0.02% to 0.03% of the sample comes from the top ten.

Sequencing was done on a sample of thymus tissue. This receptor was identified in a boy in the first two years of life with a congenital heart defect but otherwise immunologically healthy.

The sequenced DNA is TGTGCCAGCTCACCGGGGACAGGTTGGAACACTGAAGCTTTCTTT. This translates into CASSPGTGWNTEAFF. The chain employs TRBV18 and TRBJ1-1, with TRBD1 matching 8 junction bases. Germline trimming: 3 bases from V, 1 base from J; junction bases outside gene matches: 4. The CDR3 spans 15 residues, from the cysteine through the phenylalanine. The CDR3 DNA has 45 bases and is translated from base 1. The germline V gene supplies CDR1 KGHSH and CDR2 LQKENI. When the CDR3 is completed using the reference TRBV18 and TRBJ1-1 genes on either side, the full variable domain is NAGVMQNPRHLVRRRGQEARLRCSPMKGHSHVYWYRQLPEEGLKFMVYLQKENIIDESGMPKERFSAEFPKEGPSILRIQQVVRGDSAAYFCASSPGTGWNTEAFFGQGTRLTVV.